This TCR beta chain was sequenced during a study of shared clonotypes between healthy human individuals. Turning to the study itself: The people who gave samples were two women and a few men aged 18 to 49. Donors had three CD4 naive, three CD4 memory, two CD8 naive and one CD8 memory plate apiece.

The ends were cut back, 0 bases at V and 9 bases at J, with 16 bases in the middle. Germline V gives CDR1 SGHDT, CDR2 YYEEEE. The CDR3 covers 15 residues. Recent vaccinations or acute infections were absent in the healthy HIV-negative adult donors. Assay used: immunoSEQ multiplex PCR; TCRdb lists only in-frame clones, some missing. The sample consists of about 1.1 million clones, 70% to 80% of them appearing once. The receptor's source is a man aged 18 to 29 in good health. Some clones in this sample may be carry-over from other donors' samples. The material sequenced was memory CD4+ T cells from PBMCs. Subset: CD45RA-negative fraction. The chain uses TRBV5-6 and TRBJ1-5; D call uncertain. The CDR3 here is CASSLGGGRLAPQHF. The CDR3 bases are TGTGCCAGCAGCTTGGGGGGAGGCAGGCTCGCGCCCCAGCATTTT.